One sample yielded the 2 T cell receptor beta chains listed below, sequenced in a study of neurological immune-mediated disorders. Using its own MiXCR run on the 5' RACE reads, TCRdb lists one record per CDR3 protein. Of around 30,000 distinct CDR3 sequences listed, almost 2.5% were seen once; the top ten hold roughly 2.5%. The sequenced sample was PBMCs. The receptor set was obtained from a woman aged 50 to 60 with multiple sclerosis.

The chain links TRBV2 to TRBJ2-1; a possible D gene is TRBD2 (6 bases). The CDR3 spans 14 residues. Germline loops: CDR1 SNHLY, CDR2 FYNNEI. V lost 7 bases and J lost 3, with 13 bases in between. CDR3 nucleotides: TGTGCCAGCACCGAGACTAGAAACTACAATGAGCAGTTCTTC. It yields the protein CASTETRNYNEQFF.

This clonotype was seen many times. This rearrangement joins TRBV20-1 to TRBJ2-3, with 8 bases lining up with TRBD2. V gave up 3 bases and J gave up 9 bases; unmatched junction bases: 11. CDR1 DFQATT and CDR2 SNEGSKA come from the germline V gene (reference sequence). The CDR3 loop spans 14 amino acids. CDR3 region: CSASEAGAEWTQYF. The CDR3 nucleotides read TGCAGTGCTAGTGAAGCGGGAGCGGAGTGGACGCAGTATTTT.